This T cell receptor (beta chain) was observed in a study of T cell changes during pregnancy in multiple sclerosis (dated by TCRdb to between 2018 and 2020). Background on the whole study: In women with multiple sclerosis, the researchers looked at how the T cell repertoire shifted as pregnancy progressed.

Library creation used the immunoSEQ multiplex PCR assay. The source is immuneACCESS, and TCRdb retained only in-frame sequences with V and J called. Part of the clones is not carried over; for the studies checked, unresolved V genes explain less than half of this, and the remainder is unexplained. The sample records about 77,000 clones, around 89% of which are singletons. The ten most abundant clones make up under 2.5% of the sample. CDR1 and CDR2 are drawn from the germline V gene (reference sequence): SEHNR, FQNEAQ. At the junction V is shortened by 5 bases and J by 7 bases; bases outside the gene matches: 14. Inclusive of the bounding cysteine and phenylalanine, the CDR3 is 15 residues long. This entry keeps only the CDR3 DNA: 45 bases, framed from base 1. Concerning this clone itself: The specificity of this receptor is unknown. The input lacks base qualities; no much larger clone sits a single base away.

The source material was peripheral blood, sampled before pregnancy. This TCR was sampled from a female donor with multiple sclerosis, enrolled in a pregnancy study. The chain is encoded by TRBV7-9 joined to TRBJ2-7; 7 of the junction bases match TRBD2. In nucleotides, the sequence is TGTGCCAGCAGCGAAGCGGGACCTACCCTCGGGGAGCAGTACTTC. Protein translation: CASSEAGPTLGEQYF.